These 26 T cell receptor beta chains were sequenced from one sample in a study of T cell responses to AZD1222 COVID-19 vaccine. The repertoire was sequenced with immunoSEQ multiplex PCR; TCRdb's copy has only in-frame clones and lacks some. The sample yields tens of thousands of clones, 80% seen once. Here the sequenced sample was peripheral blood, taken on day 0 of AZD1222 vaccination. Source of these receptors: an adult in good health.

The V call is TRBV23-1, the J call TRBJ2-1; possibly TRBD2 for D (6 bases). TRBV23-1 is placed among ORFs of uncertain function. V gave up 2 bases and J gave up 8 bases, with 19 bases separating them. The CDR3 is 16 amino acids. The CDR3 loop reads CASSQLARIGDDEQFF. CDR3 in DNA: TGCGCCAGCAGTCAACTAGCGAGAATTGGGGACGATGAGCAGTTCTTC.

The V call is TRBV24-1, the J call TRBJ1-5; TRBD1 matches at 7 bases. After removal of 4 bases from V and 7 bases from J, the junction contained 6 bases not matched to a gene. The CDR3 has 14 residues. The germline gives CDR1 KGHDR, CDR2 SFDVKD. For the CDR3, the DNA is TGTGCCACCAGTGAAAAGACAGGGTGGCAGCCCCAGCATTTT. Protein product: CATSEKTGWQPQHF.

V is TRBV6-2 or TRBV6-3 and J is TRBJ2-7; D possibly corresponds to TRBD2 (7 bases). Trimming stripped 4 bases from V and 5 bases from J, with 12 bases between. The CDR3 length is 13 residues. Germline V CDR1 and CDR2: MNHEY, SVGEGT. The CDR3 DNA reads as TGTGCCAGCAGTTGGGGGGGGCCCAACGAGCAGTACTTC. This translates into CASSWGGPNEQYF.

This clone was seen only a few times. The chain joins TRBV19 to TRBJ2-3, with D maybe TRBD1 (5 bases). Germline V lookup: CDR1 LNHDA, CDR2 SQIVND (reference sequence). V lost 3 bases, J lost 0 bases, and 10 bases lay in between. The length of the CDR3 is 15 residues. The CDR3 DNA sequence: TGTGCCAGTAGTATTGGGGCCGATAGCACAGATACGCAGTATTTT. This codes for CASSIGADSTDTQYF.

The CDR3 DNA follows: TGTGCCAGCTCACCTTCCGAGGGACAGGGATCAGGAAACACCATATATTTT. This gives the protein CASSPSEGQGSGNTIYF. The chain recombines TRBV18 with TRBJ1-3; 9 bases match TRBD1. Germline CDR1 and CDR2: KGHSH and LQKENI. V shed 3 bases and J 4 bases; nucleotides not matched to a gene: 10. There are 17 residues in the CDR3.

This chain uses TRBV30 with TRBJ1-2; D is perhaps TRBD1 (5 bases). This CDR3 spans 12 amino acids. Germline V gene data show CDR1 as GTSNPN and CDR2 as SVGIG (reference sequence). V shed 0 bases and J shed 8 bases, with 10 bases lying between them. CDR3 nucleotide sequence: TGTGCCTGGAGTGTAGAAGGGGTCGGCTACACCTTC. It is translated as CAWSVEGVGYTF.

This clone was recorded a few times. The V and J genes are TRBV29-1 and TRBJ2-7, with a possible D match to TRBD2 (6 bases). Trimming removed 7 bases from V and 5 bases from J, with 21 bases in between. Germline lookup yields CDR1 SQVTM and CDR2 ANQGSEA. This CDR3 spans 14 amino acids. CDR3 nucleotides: TGCAGCGCCTCCGACGGCGGGGTGGGAAACGAGCAGTACTTC. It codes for CSASDGGVGNEQYF.

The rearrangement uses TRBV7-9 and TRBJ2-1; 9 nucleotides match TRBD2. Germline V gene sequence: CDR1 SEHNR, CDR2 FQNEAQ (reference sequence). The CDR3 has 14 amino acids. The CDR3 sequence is CPCCGGGGGNEQFF. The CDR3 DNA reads TGTCCCTGCTGCGGGGGGGGAGGGGGGAATGAGCAGTTCTTC.

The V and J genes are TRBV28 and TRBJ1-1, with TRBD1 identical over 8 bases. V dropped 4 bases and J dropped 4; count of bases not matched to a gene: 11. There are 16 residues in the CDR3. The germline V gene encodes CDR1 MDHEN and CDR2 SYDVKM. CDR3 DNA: TGTGCCAGCAGTTCCCCTAGGACAGGGTTTGGCACTGAAGCTTTCTTT. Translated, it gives CASSSPRTGFGTEAFF.

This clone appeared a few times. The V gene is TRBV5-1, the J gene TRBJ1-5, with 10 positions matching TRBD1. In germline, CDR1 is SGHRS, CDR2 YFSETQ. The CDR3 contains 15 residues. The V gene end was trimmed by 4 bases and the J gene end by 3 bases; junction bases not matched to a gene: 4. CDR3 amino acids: CASSPGTGDNQPQHF. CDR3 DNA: TGCGCCAGCAGCCCCGGGACAGGGGACAATCAGCCCCAGCATTTT.

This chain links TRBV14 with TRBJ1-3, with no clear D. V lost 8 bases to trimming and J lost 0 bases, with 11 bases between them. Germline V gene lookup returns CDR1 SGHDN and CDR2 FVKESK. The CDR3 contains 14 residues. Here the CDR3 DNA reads TGTGCCAGCCGTCTAGCGAGCTCTGGAAACACCATATATTTT. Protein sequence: CASRLASSGNTIYF. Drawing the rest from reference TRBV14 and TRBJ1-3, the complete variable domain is EAGVTQFPSHSVIEKGQTVTLRCDPISGHDNLYWYRRVMGKEIKFLLHFVKESKQDESGMPNNRFLAERTGGTYSTLKVQPAELEDSGVYFCASRLASSGNTIYFGEGSWLTVV.

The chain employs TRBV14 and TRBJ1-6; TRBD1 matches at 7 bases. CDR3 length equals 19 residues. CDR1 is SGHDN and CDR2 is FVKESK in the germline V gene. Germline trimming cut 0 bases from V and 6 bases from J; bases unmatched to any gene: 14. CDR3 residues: CASSQEDIGQAHRNSPLHF. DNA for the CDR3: TGTGCCAGCAGCCAAGAGGACATTGGACAGGCCCATCGTAATTCACCCCTCCACTTT.

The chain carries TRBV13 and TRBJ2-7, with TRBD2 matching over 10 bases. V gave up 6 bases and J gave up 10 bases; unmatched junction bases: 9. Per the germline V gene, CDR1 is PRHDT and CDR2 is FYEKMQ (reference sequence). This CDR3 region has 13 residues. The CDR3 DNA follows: TGTGCCAGCAGAAAGGCCGGGACTAGCGAACAGTACTTC. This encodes CASRKAGTSEQYF.

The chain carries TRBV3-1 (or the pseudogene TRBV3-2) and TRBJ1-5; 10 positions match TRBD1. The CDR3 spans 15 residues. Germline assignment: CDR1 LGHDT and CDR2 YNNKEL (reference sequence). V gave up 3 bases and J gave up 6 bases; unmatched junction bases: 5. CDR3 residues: CASSQTGGASQPQHF. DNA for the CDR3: TGTGCCAGCAGCCAGACAGGGGGCGCGAGTCAGCCCCAGCATTTT.

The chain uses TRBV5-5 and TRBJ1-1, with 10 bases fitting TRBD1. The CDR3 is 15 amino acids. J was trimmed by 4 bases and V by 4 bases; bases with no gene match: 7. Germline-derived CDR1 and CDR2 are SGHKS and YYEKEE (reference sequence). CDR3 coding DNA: TGTGCCAGCAGCACTTCTGGACAGGGGGGCACTGAAGCTTTCTTT. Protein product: CASSTSGQGGTEAFF. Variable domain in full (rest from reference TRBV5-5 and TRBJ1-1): DAGVTQSPTHLIKTRGQQVTLRCSPISGHKSVSWYQQVLGQGPQFIFQYYEKEERGRGNFPDRFSARQFPNYSSELNVNALLLGDSALYLCASSTSGQGGTEAFFGQGTRLTVV.

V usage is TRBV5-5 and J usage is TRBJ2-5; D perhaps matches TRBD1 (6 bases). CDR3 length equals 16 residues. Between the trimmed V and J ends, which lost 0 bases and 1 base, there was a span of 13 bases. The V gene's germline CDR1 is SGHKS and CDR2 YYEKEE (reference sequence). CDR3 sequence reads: CASSLAAGAVQETQYF. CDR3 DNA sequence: TGTGCCAGCAGCTTGGCGGCAGGGGCGGTCCAAGAGACCCAGTACTTC.

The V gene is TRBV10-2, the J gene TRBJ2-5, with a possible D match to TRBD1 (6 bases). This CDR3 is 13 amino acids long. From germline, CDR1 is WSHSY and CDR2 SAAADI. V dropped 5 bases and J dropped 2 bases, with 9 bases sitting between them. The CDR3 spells CASSWTAQETQYF. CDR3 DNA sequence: TGCGCCAGCAGTTGGACAGCTCAAGAGACCCAGTACTTC.

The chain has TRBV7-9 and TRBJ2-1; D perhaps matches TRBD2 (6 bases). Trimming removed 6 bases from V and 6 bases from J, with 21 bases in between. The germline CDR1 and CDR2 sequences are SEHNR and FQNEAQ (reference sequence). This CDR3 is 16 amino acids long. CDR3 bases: TGTGCCAGCAGAGGGTGGAGGGACCCCCGGCCCAATGAGCAGTTCTTC. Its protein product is CASRGWRDPRPNEQFF.

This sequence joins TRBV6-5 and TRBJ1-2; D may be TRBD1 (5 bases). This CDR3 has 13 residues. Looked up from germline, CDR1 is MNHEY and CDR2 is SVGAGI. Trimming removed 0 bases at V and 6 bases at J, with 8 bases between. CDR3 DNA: TGTGCCAGCAGTTACTCGGGCAGGGATGGCTACACCTTC. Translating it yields CASSYSGRDGYTF.

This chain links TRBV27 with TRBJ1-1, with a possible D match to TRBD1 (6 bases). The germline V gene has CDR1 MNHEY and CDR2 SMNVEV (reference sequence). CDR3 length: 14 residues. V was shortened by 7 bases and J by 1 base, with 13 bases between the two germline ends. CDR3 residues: CASNIQGPNTEAFF. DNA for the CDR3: TGTGCCAGCAACATACAGGGTCCGAACACTGAAGCTTTCTTT.

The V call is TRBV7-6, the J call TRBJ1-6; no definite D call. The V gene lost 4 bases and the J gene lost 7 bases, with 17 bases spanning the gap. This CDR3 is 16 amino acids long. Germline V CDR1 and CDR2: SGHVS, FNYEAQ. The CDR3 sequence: CASSSGRSTGNSPLHF. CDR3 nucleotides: TGTGCCAGCAGCTCCGGACGGTCGACGGGCAATTCACCCCTCCACTTT. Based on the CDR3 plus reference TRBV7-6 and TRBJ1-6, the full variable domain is GAGVSQSPRYKVTKRGQDVALRCDPISGHVSLYWYRQALGQGPEFLTYFNYEAQQDKSGLPNDRFSAERPEGSISTLTIQRTEQRDSAMYRCASSSGRSTGNSPLHFGNGTRLTVT.

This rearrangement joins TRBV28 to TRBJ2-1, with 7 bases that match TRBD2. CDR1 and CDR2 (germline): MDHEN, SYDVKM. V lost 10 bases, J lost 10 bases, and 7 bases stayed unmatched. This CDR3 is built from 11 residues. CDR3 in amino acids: CATTMGGEQFF. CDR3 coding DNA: TGTGCCACCACTATGGGGGGGGAGCAGTTCTTC. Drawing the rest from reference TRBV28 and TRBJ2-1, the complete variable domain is DVKVTQSSRYLVKRTGEKVFLECVQDMDHENMFWYRQDPGLGLRLIYFSYDVKMKEKGDIPEGYSVSREKKERFSLILESASTNQTSMYLCATTMGGEQFFGPGTRLTVL.

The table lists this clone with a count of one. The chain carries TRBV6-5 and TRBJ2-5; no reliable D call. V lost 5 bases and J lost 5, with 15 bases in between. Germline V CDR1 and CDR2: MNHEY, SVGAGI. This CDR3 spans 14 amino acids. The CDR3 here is CASSPGLPRETQYF. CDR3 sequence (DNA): TGTGCCAGCAGTCCCGGGTTACCAAGGGAGACCCAGTACTTC.

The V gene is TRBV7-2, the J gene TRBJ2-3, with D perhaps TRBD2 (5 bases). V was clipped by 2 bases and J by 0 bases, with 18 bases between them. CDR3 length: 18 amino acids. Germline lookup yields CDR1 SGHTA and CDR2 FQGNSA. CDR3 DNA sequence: TGTGCCAGCAGCTTAATGAGAGCTCGGCGGGTTAGCACAGATACGCAGTATTTT. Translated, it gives CASSLMRARRVSTDTQYF.

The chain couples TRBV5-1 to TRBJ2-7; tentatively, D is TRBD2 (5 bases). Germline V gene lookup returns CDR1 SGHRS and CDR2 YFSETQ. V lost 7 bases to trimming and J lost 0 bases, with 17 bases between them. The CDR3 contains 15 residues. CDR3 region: CASRTVPGSSYEQYF. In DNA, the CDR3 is TGCGCCAGCCGAACGGTACCGGGGAGCTCCTACGAGCAGTACTTC.

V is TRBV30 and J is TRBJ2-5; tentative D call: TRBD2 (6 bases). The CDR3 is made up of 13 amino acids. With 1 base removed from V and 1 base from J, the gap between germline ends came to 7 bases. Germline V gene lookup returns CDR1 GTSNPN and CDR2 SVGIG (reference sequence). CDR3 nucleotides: TGTGCCTGGAGTGCGGGACTCCAAGAGACCCAGTACTTC. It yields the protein CAWSAGLQETQYF.